This T cell receptor beta chain comes out of a study of CD8 T cell repertoires and HIV-1 epitope variants. Study at large: T cells were stimulated with Twenty-five Gag and Nef peptides separately. Tested: three Gag epitope families, Nef HW9 and YT9. Study-level points and caveats: Most of the nine antigen-specific clonotypes appeared cross-reactive to autologous or escape variants.

Sample share makes this clone hyperexpanded. Antigen specificity is unknown. The CDR3 covers 15 residues. The ends were cut back, 4 bases at V and 2 bases at J, with 14 bases in the middle. CDR1 and CDR2 (germline): PRHDT, FYEKMQ (reference sequence). Generated by immunoSEQ multiplex PCR, the TCRdb table keeps only in-frame clones and is missing some. In the table there are 6,000 to 8,000 clones, over 55% of which are singletons. Sequencing input: cultured CD8+ T cells derived from PBMCs. The TCR originated in a male donor with HIV. The chain is built from TRBV13 and TRBJ2-5, with D maybe TRBD2 (5 bases). This CDR3 reads CASSSAGIDQETQYF. The CDR3 DNA sequence: TGTGCCAGCAGCTCCGCCGGGATAGATCAAGAGACCCAGTACTTC.